The clone carrying this TCR beta chain was counted at least ten times. Germline loops: CDR1 DFQATT, CDR2 SNEGSKA (reference sequence). This CDR3 has 13 amino acids. V was shortened by 0 bases and J by 7 bases, with 10 bases between the two germline ends. The sample comes from a study of neurological immune-mediated disorders. TCRdb ran MiXCR on the 5' RACE reads and lists one entry per CDR3 protein. Of approximately 39,000 distinct CDR3 sequences listed, about 7% are singletons. The rearrangement uses TRBV20-1 and TRBJ2-1; D not certain. The sequencing input was CD4+ T cells from blood. This clonotype was obtained from a man between 50 and 59 years old in good health. CDR3 region: CSARERKGNEQFF. As DNA, the CDR3 is TGCAGTGCTAGAGAGCGGAAAGGGAATGAGCAGTTCTTC.